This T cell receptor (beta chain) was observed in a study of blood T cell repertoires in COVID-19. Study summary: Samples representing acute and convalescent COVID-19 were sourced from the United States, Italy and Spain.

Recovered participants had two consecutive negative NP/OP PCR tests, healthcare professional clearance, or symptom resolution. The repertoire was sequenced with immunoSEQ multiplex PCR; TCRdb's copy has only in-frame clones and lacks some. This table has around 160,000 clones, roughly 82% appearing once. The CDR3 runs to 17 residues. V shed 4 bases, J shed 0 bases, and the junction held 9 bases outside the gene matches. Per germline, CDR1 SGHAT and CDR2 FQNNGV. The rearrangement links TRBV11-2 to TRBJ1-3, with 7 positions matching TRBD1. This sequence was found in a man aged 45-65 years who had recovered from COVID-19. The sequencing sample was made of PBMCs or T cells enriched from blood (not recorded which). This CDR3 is CASSSTGTAVSGNTIYF. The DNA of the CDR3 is TGTGCCAGCAGCTCGACCGGGACAGCCGTCTCTGGAAACACCATATATTTT.